Listed below are T cell receptor beta chains from one sample, sequenced in a study of somatic mutations in cytotoxic T cells in rheumatoid arthritis. Only in-frame clones appear in the TCRdb table, and some are missing; sequencing was by immunoSEQ multiplex PCR. The repertoire holds approximately 12,000 clones, with roughly four fifths as singletons. Sequences were obtained from CD8+ T cells sorted from blood. The receptors derive from an older woman in good health. The CDR3 runs from the conserved cysteine through the conserved F or W. The D gene is left open where the match is weak. Only some rows state a clone size, as once, few, many or a class for expanded clones.

cdr3_aa,cdr3_nt,v_call,d_call,cdr3_length,j_call,clone_size
CASSQFPTSGGINTGELFF,TGTGCCAGCAGCCAATTCCCTACTAGCGGGGGGATCAACACCGGGGAGCTGTTTTTT,TRBV4-2,TRBD2,19,TRBJ2-2,NA
CASSVRGWDTGELFF,TGTGCCAGCAGCGTACGGGGATGGGACACCGGGGAGCTGTTTTTT,TRBV9,NA,15,TRBJ2-2,NA
CASHGLDGSGELFF,TGTGCCAGTCACGGACTAGATGGTTCCGGGGAGCTGTTTTTT,TRBV27,TRBD2,14,TRBJ2-2,NA
CASSVTDDYGYTF,TGTGCCAGCAGTGTGACAGACGATTATGGCTACACCTTC,TRBV9,NA,13,TRBJ1-2,NA
CASRAPGTLNTGELFF,TGCGCCAGCCGGGCCCCCGGGACTTTGAACACCGGGGAGCTGTTTTTT,TRBV5-1,NA,16,TRBJ2-2,NA
CASSEAPGKIYEQYF,TGTGCCAGCAGTGAAGCCCCGGGGAAGATTTACGAGCAGTACTTC,TRBV6-1,NA,15,TRBJ2-7,NA
CASSLTGTGEWNSPLHF,TGTGCCAGCAGCCTGACGGGGACAGGGGAGTGGAATTCACCCCTCCACTTT,TRBV5-6,TRBD1,17,TRBJ1-6,once
CATSRDGGLAGGHNEQFF,TGTGCCACCAGCAGAGATGGGGGCCTAGCGGGGGGCCATAATGAGCAGTTCTTC,TRBV15,TRBD2,18,TRBJ2-1,NA
CASSIGTGYEQYF,TGTGCCAGCAGTATAGGGACAGGGTACGAGCAGTACTTC,TRBV27,TRBD1,13,TRBJ2-7,NA
CASSPREGINNEQFF,TGTGCCAGCAGCCCCAGGGAGGGGATAAACAATGAGCAGTTCTTC,TRBV7-9,TRBD2,15,TRBJ2-1,NA
CSVVPSGSGDSDTQYF,TGCAGCGTTGTGCCTTCTGGTAGCGGGGATTCAGATACGCAGTATTTT,TRBV29-1,TRBD2,16,TRBJ2-3,NA
CASSEVARTNEQFF,TGTGCCAGCAGTGAAGTGGCTAGAACGAATGAGCAGTTCTTC,TRBV2,NA,14,TRBJ2-1,once
CASSLSNNGELFF,TGTGCCAGCAGCCTATCTAATAACGGGGAGCTGTTTTTT,TRBV11-2,NA,13,TRBJ2-2,NA
CASSYGTGGTALHF,TGTGCCAGCAGTTACGGGACAGGGGGGACCGCCCTCCACTTT,TRBV6-6,TRBD1,14,TRBJ1-6,NA
CASSIVTANGELFF,TGTGCCAGTAGTATAGTTACAGCTAACGGGGAGCTGTTTTTT,TRBV19,NA,14,TRBJ2-2,NA
CASSKPHGQGYEKLFF,TGTGCCAGCAGCAAACCCCACGGACAGGGGTACGAAAAACTGTTTTTT,TRBV21-1,NA,16,TRBJ1-4,NA
CASAKEWTGMPNSPLHF,TGTGCCAGCGCAAAGGAGTGGACAGGGATGCCTAATTCACCCCTCCACTTT,TRBV9,TRBD1,17,TRBJ1-6,NA
CASSSDRYSSGANVLTF,TGTGCCAGCAGTAGCGACAGGTACAGCTCTGGGGCCAACGTCCTGACTTTC,TRBV28,NA,17,TRBJ2-6,NA
CASSVWTGGTDTQYF,TGTGCCAGCAGCGTTTGGACAGGGGGCACAGATACGCAGTATTTT,TRBV9,TRBD1,15,TRBJ2-3,NA
CASSEDPGLAGGNEQFF,TGTGCCAGCAGTGAAGATCCGGGACTAGCGGGGGGCAATGAGCAGTTCTTC,TRBV6-4,TRBD2,17,TRBJ2-1,NA
CASSVEGGSAGHEDTQYF,TGTGCCAGCAGCGTAGAGGGTGGGTCGGCAGGGCATGAGGATACGCAGTATTTT,TRBV9,NA,18,TRBJ2-3,NA
CASSGHANYGYTF,TGTGCCAGCAGTGGACACGCGAACTATGGCTACACCTTC,TRBV2,NA,13,TRBJ1-2,NA
CASSMRGTGEAYEQYF,TGTGCCAGCAGCATGCGTGGGACAGGGGAAGCCTACGAGCAGTACTTC,TRBV11-2,TRBD1,16,TRBJ2-7,NA
CASSLANGDTEAFF,TGCGCCAGCAGCTTGGCCAACGGGGATACTGAAGCTTTCTTT,TRBV5-1,NA,14,TRBJ1-1,once
CASHCRDSRSGELFF,TGTGCCAGCCATTGTCGGGACTCCCGGTCCGGGGAGCTGTTTTTT,TRBV21-1,NA,15,TRBJ2-2,NA
CASSSGNEQYF,TGTGCCAGCAGCTCAGGAAACGAGCAGTACTTC,TRBV27,NA,11,TRBJ2-7,once
CATPTGPSLNYNEQFF,TGTGCCACTCCGACAGGGCCCAGTCTTAACTACAATGAGCAGTTCTTC,TRBV7-9,TRBD1,16,TRBJ2-1,NA